The 2 T cell receptor beta chains listed next were all sequenced from one sample in a study of siplizumab effects on memory and regulatory T cells. Sequenced by immunoSEQ multiplex PCR; TCRdb stores in-frame clones only, minus some. The sample has under 150,000 clones, around 94% seen once. Sequencing was done on a sample of non-Treg CD4+ T cells sorted from blood. These receptors originate from a human donor in good health.

In DNA, the CDR3 is TGTGCCAGCAGCTTCGGGACTAGCGGTACCGGGGAGCTGTTTTTT. This gives the protein CASSFGTSGTGELFF. The chain couples TRBV9 to TRBJ2-2; 11 bases agree with TRBD2. The CDR3 is made up of 15 amino acids. Germline CDR1 SGDLS, CDR2 YYNGEE. Trimming removed 4 bases from V and 5 bases from J; junction bases left unmatched: 4.

The genes are TRBV27 and TRBJ1-1, with D tentatively TRBD1 (5 bases). Trimming stripped 8 bases from V and 1 base from J, with 14 bases between. This CDR3 is built from 14 residues. Germline V gives CDR1 MNHEY, CDR2 SMNVEV (reference sequence). This chain's CDR3 is CASFPGRANTEAFF. CDR3 bases: TGTGCCAGCTTTCCGGGACGCGCGAACACTGAAGCTTTCTTT.